This is a list of T cell receptor beta chains from one sample in a study of T cell responses to AZD1222 COVID-19 vaccine. Assay: immunoSEQ multiplex PCR; the TCRdb copy retains only in-frame clones and omits some. The sample has 95,000 to 150,000 clones, approximately 86% seen once. This specimen consisted of peripheral blood, obtained on day 0 of AZD1222 vaccination. The receptors were sampled from an adult in good health. Both conserved end residues are part of each CDR3. The size of a clone is reported for some rows only, either as once, few or many, or as a class for expanded clones.

J gene: TRBJ2-7; V gene: TRBV7-9; CDR3 length: 16; clone size: .; CDR3 protein: CASSLVQVISSYEQYF
J gene: TRBJ1-4; V gene: TRBV5-8; CDR3 length: 16; clone size: .; CDR3 protein: CASSFTGQGQSEKLFF
J gene: TRBJ2-3; V gene: TRBV9; CDR3 length: 13; clone size: .; CDR3 protein: CASTGGSTDTQYF
J gene: TRBJ1-5; V gene: TRBV19; CDR3 length: 13; clone size: .; CDR3 protein: CASGIYSNQPQHF
J gene: TRBJ2-3; V gene: TRBV11-3; CDR3 length: 16; clone size: .; CDR3 protein: CASSFETGRDGDTQYF
J gene: TRBJ1-6; V gene: TRBV5-6; CDR3 length: 14; clone size: .; CDR3 protein: CASSFGQAVSPLHF
J gene: TRBJ1-5; V gene: TRBV18; CDR3 length: 13; clone size: .; CDR3 protein: CASRRERNQPQHF
J gene: TRBJ1-2; V gene: TRBV2; CDR3 length: 15; clone size: once; CDR3 protein: CASSVTAGSRGGYTF
J gene: TRBJ2-5; V gene: TRBV7-3; CDR3 length: 16; clone size: .; CDR3 protein: CASSAGDRAGQETQYF
J gene: TRBJ2-1; V gene: TRBV18; CDR3 length: 13; clone size: .; CDR3 protein: CASSLSLGNEQFF
J gene: TRBJ2-7; V gene: TRBV18; CDR3 length: 15; clone size: .; CDR3 protein: CASSQSGTQAYEQYF
J gene: TRBJ2-7; V gene: TRBV5-1; CDR3 length: 15; clone size: .; CDR3 protein: CASSGETGGAYEQYF
J gene: TRBJ2-4; V gene: TRBV5-1; CDR3 length: 15; clone size: .; CDR3 protein: CASCAYRTGWDIQYF
J gene: TRBJ1-2; V gene: TRBV7-8; CDR3 length: 14; clone size: .; CDR3 protein: CASSLGTGNYGYTF
J gene: TRBJ2-3; V gene: TRBV5-1; CDR3 length: 14; clone size: .; CDR3 protein: CASSFRSSTDTQYF